These 10 T cell receptor beta chains were sequenced from one sample in a study of cytomegalovirus exposure and HLA in healthy donors. The primer mix had 60 Vbeta and 13 Jbeta primers. The data were produced by immunoSEQ multiplex PCR, yet TCRdb's version contains in-frame clones alone and is incomplete. This table has roughly 140,000 clones, roughly four fifths appearing once. Sequencing was carried out using PBMCs. The receptor source for this set is a man aged 18 to 30 in good health and CMV-seronegative.

The V call is TRBV5-1, the J call TRBJ2-1; 8 bases align to TRBD2. V lost 0 bases and J lost 2; bases outside the gene matches: 4. This CDR3 contains 16 residues. The V gene's germline CDR1 is SGHRS and CDR2 YFSETQ. The DNA of the CDR3 is TGCGCCAGCAGCTTGGCCGAAGCGGGAGCCTACAATGAGCAGTTCTTC. Its protein is CASSLAEAGAYNEQFF.

This chain connects TRBV4-3 to TRBJ2-1, with no clear D. CDR3 length: 16 amino acids. Per the germline V gene, CDR1 is LGHNA and CDR2 is YSLEER. V was pared by 1 base and J by 0 bases, with 10 bases between. CDR3 region: CASSQVAARSYNEQFF. DNA of the CDR3: TGCGCCAGCAGCCAAGTTGCGGCCCGCTCCTACAATGAGCAGTTCTTC.

This sequence joins TRBV7-9 and TRBJ2-5; tentatively, D is TRBD1 (6 bases). Deletions cut 5 bases from V and 0 bases from J, with 19 bases between. This CDR3 is built from 17 residues. Per germline, CDR1 SEHNR and CDR2 FQNEAQ (reference sequence). The CDR3 nucleotides are TGTGCCAGCAGCCCCCGGCCCGACAGGTCGGACCAAGAGACCCAGTACTTC. Residues: CASSPRPDRSDQETQYF.

This chain links TRBV6-5 with TRBJ2-7, with 10 bases fitting TRBD1. The V gene end was trimmed by 2 bases and the J gene end by 2 bases; junction bases not matched to a gene: 3. The CDR3 runs 15 residues. Germline V gene sequence: CDR1 MNHEY, CDR2 SVGAGI. CDR3 region: CASSYGQGGTYEQYF. The CDR3 DNA is TGTGCCAGCAGTTACGGACAGGGGGGGACCTACGAGCAGTACTTC.

The rearrangement joins TRBV9 to TRBJ1-2; a possible D gene is TRBD1 (5 bases). CDR1 and CDR2 from the germline V gene are SGDLS and YYNGEE. The V end lost 4 bases, the J end lost 3 bases, and 13 bases lay between the germline ends. The CDR3 sequence is 14 residues long. The CDR3 spells CASSYKRGDYGYTF. As DNA, the CDR3 is TGTGCCAGCAGCTACAAACGGGGGGACTATGGCTACACCTTC. Filled out from reference TRBV9 and TRBJ1-2, the complete variable domain reads DSGVTQTPKHLITATGQRVTLRCSPRSGDLSVYWYQQSLDQGLQFLIQYYNGEERAKGNILERFSAQQFPDLHSELNLSSLELGDSALYFCASSYKRGDYGYTFGSGTRLTVV.

The V gene is TRBV4-3, the J gene TRBJ2-5, with D perhaps matching TRBD1 (6 bases). V lost 2 bases to trimming and J lost 4 bases, with 23 bases between them. This CDR3 has 18 residues. The germline gives CDR1 LGHNA, CDR2 YSLEER. The CDR3 nucleotides are TGCGCCAGCAGCCAAATCCTACTAGGGGGACGGGTCCGAGAGACCCAGTACTTC. This encodes CASSQILLGGRVRETQYF.

This clone was observed a handful of times. The chain joins TRBV7-9 to TRBJ2-7, with TRBD2 as a possible D gene (6 bases). The V gene's germline CDR1 is SEHNR and CDR2 FQNEAQ (reference sequence). Trimming left V 6 bases short and J 0 bases short, with 18 bases between. The CDR3 is made up of 16 amino acids. The CDR3 reads CASSTPPGLNSYEQYF. CDR3 bases: TGTGCCAGCAGTACTCCCCCGGGACTGAACTCCTACGAGCAGTACTTC.

This sequence joins TRBV5-8 and TRBJ2-7; 8 positions match TRBD1. V lost 3 bases and J lost 3; bases outside the gene matches: 5. This CDR3 has 14 amino acids. Germline V gene sequence: CDR1 SGHTS, CDR2 YDEGEE. In nucleotides, the CDR3 is TGTGCCAGCAGCTCCCGGGACAGGAGCTACGAGCAGTACTTC. Protein: CASSSRDRSYEQYF.

This rearrangement joins TRBV5-1 to TRBJ1-2, with a weak D call TRBD1 (6 bases). V was clipped by 7 bases and J by 3 bases, with 19 bases between them. The CDR3 sequence is 15 residues long. CDR1 is SGHRS, CDR2 YFSETQ, per germline. The CDR3 region is CASGATYRDHYGYTF. Written as DNA, the CDR3 is TGCGCCAGCGGGGCAACCTACAGGGATCACTATGGCTACACCTTC.

Regarding this clone: At one end the junction does not follow the germline gene, possibly because of a read error. The chain couples TRBV7-9 to TRBJ1-2; maybe TRBD1 (6 bases). CDR1 is SEHNR and CDR2 is FQNEAQ in the germline V gene (reference sequence). The CDR3 loop spans 13 amino acids. The chain's CDR3 is CSSSLVGTNGYTF. DNA of the CDR3: TGTTCCAGCAGCTTAGTTGGGACAAATGGCTACACCTTC. Full variable domain (remainder filled in from reference TRBV7-9 and TRBJ1-2): DTGVSQNPRHKITKRGQNVTFRCDPISEHNRLYWYRQTLGQGPEFLTYFQNEAQLEKSRLLSDRFSAERPKGSFSTLEIQRTEQGDSAMYLCSSSLVGTNGYTFGSGTRLTVV.